Following are 19 T cell receptor beta chains from one sample sequenced in a study of spatial heterogeneity in lung cancer. Study-wide results and caveats: In tumors, expanded intratumoral alpha and beta TCR counts tracked mutation counts.

TCRdb called the 5' RACE reads again in MiXCR, with one record for every CDR3 protein. The sample includes roughly 5,000 distinct CDR3 sequences, 5.5% to 7% seen only once; the top ten take approximately 33%. The antigens for these receptors are not known. Time point denoted: sample taken at primary tumor resection. Sequences were derived from lung tumor tissue, sampled at surgery. The receptors shown here come from a female donor with early-stage non-small cell lung cancer.

This clonotype occurred many times. Since the library was made to target alpha chains, this beta chain is a stray read and its abundance is not meaningful. The chain combines TRBV7-2 with TRBJ2-7; D uncertain. Germline assignment: CDR1 SGHTA and CDR2 FQGNSA. Trimming pared 2 bases from V and 7 bases from J, leaving 12 bases between. The CDR3 loop spans 13 amino acids. The CDR3 region is CASSLTPVGEQYF. CDR3 DNA sequence: TGTGCCAGCAGCTTAACCCCCGTGGGTGAGCAGTACTTC.

This clonotype was counted ten times or more. A library made for alpha chains picked up this beta chain off target, so its size means little. The V and J genes are TRBV28 and TRBJ2-7; TRBD2 aligns across 8 bases. This CDR3 is 13 amino acids long. V gave up 4 bases and J gave up 7 bases; unmatched junction bases: 6. The germline gives CDR1 MDHEN, CDR2 SYDVKM. The CDR3 region has the DNA TGTGCCAGCAGTTGGGAAGTAGCGGGGGAGCAGTACGTC. Residues: CASSWEVAGEQYV.

Many counts were recorded for this clonotype. With the library built for alpha chains, this beta chain is off target and its frequency is not meaningful. The V and J genes are TRBV9 and TRBJ2-5; 8 bases map to TRBD1. V lost 3 bases to trimming and J lost 0 bases; unmatched junction nucleotides: 1. This CDR3 has 14 residues. The V gene's germline CDR1 is SGDLS and CDR2 YYNGEE. The CDR3 coding sequence is TGTGCCAGCAGCGGACAGGGGTACCAAGAGACCCAGTACTTC. Its protein is CASSGQGYQETQYF.

This clonotype was detected many times. As an off-target read in a library built for alpha chains, this beta chain has a frequency of little significance. The chain uses TRBV2 and TRBJ2-7; D is ambiguous. The CDR3 length is 11 residues. V was shortened by 4 bases and J by 3 bases, with 4 bases between the two germline ends. CDR1 is SNHLY and CDR2 is FYNNEI in the germline V gene. The CDR3 spells CASSGNYEQYF. CDR3 in DNA: TGTGCCAGCAGTGGTAACTACGAGCAGTACTTC.

By frequency in the sample, this clonotype is medium-sized. Since it is a stray read in a library aimed at alpha chains, this beta chain has a size that is not meaningful. This chain uses TRBV5-1 with TRBJ1-6; TRBD1 might be the D (5 bases). Per germline, CDR1 SGHRS and CDR2 YFSETQ. CDR3 size: 17 residues. V dropped 2 bases and J dropped 3 bases, with 15 bases sitting between them. The CDR3 is CASSLRGDGVYNSPLHF. CDR3 nucleotides: TGCGCCAGCAGCTTAAGGGGAGACGGGGTCTATAATTCACCCCTCCACTTT.

This clonotype occurred many times. A library made for alpha chains picked up this beta chain off target, so its size means little. V and J are TRBV2 and TRBJ1-5, with no clear D. V lost 3 bases, J lost 4 bases, and 7 bases lay in between. Germline loops: CDR1 SNHLY, CDR2 FYNNEI. The CDR3 has 13 residues. CDR3 DNA sequence: TGTGCCAGCAGTGAGTCACCTAATCAGCCCCAGCATTTT. Its translation is CASSESPNQPQHF.

This clonotype has ten or more counts. Since it is a stray read in a library aimed at alpha chains, this beta chain has a size that is not meaningful. The rearrangement uses TRBV6-2 or TRBV6-3 and TRBJ2-7; 13 bases match TRBD2. The CDR3 is 16 residues long. The germline CDR1 and CDR2 sequences are MNHEY and SVGEGT. V dropped 1 base and J dropped 4; count of bases not matched to a gene: 4. The CDR3 sequence: CASSYWTSGSGYEQYF. For the CDR3, the DNA is TGTGCCAGCAGTTACTGGACTAGCGGGAGCGGGTACGAGCAGTACTTC.

This clonotype was counted many times. As an off-target read in a library built for alpha chains, this beta chain has a frequency of little significance. This sequence joins TRBV12-3 or TRBV12-4 and TRBJ2-7; unclear D gene. Trimming removed 1 base from V and 0 bases from J, with 7 bases in between. The CDR3 covers 14 residues. As DNA, the CDR3 is TGTGCCAGCAGTTTAGACCACAGCTCCTACGAGCAGTACTTC. This encodes CASSLDHSSYEQYF.

This clonotype was seen many times. Since the library was made to target alpha chains, this beta chain is a stray read and its abundance is not meaningful. The CDR3 sequence: CASSIGTSGGSVTGELFF. CDR3 sequence (DNA): TGTGCCAGTAGTATCGGGACTAGCGGGGGGTCTGTTACCGGGGAGCTGTTTTTT. V gene TRBV19 combines with J gene TRBJ2-2; 15 bases fit TRBD2. This CDR3 is built from 18 residues. In germline, CDR1 is LNHDA, CDR2 SQIVND (reference sequence). J lost 5 bases, V lost 3 bases, and 7 bases had no gene match.

This clonotype was counted a few times. The library was prepared for alpha chains; this beta chain is a stray read, so its frequency means little. The genes are TRBV2 and TRBJ2-2; 9 bases agree with TRBD2. Losses at the gene ends were 9 bases for V and 2 bases for J; bases not matched to a gene: 4. This CDR3 has 14 amino acids. Germline CDR1 is SNHLY and CDR2 is FYNNEI. The CDR3: CARGTSPNTGELFF. CDR3 nucleotide sequence: TGTGCCAGGGGGACTAGCCCAAACACCGGGGAGCTGTTTTTT.

This clonotype was counted many times. This beta chain appears as a stray read in a library generated for alpha chains; its size is not informative. The chain has TRBV11-2 and TRBJ2-2, with D uncertain. CDR3 size: 16 residues. The V and J ends lost 0 bases and 4 bases respectively, with 12 bases between them. CDR1 is SGHAT and CDR2 is FQNNGV in the germline V gene. The DNA of the CDR3 is TGTGCCAGCAGCTTAGAATCGCCAGTTCCCACCGGGGAGCTGTTTTTT. It is translated as CASSLESPVPTGELFF.

This clonotype was observed many times. This beta chain is off target for a library built for alpha chains, so its abundance means little. The DNA of the CDR3 is TGCGCCAGCAGCTTTACAGGGGCGAACACTGAAGCTTTCTTT. This translates into CASSFTGANTEAFF. The chain joins TRBV5-1 to TRBJ1-1; 7 bases match TRBD1. The CDR3 loop spans 14 amino acids. CDR1 SGHRS and CDR2 YFSETQ come from the germline V gene. The J segment lost 1 base and the V segment lost 2 bases, leaving 2 bases of the junction unmatched.

In this sample, this clonotype turned up many times. It may be a read error: a sequence one base away is much more abundant. Found in a library prepared for alpha chains, this beta chain is an off-target read, and its abundance has little meaning. This sequence joins TRBV28 and TRBJ2-3; possibly TRBD2 for D (6 bases). The CDR3 loop spans 16 amino acids. Germline assignment: CDR1 MDHEN and CDR2 SYDVKM. Trimming removed 6 bases at V and 4 bases at J, with 20 bases between. CDR3 loop: CASSSPMGGLADTQYF. The CDR3 region has the DNA TGTGCCAGCAGCTCCCCTATGGGAGGACTCGCAGATACGCAGTATTTT.

As for this clonotype: This beta chain appears as a stray read in a library generated for alpha chains; its size is not informative. This sequence joins TRBV6-5 and TRBJ2-6; D gene ambiguous. Looked up from germline, CDR1 is MNHEY and CDR2 is SVGAGI. CDR3 length: 15 amino acids. Trimming took 6 bases from V and 4 from J, leaving 13 bases between them. CDR3 DNA sequence: TGTGCCAGCAGCCATCTAAGGCCCGGGGCCAACGTCCTGACTTTC. Translated, it gives CASSHLRPGANVLTF.

This clonotype is labeled medium-sized. As an off-target read in a library built for alpha chains, this beta chain has a frequency of little significance. The chain recombines TRBV28 with TRBJ1-3; 8 nucleotides align to TRBD1. The CDR3 has 16 amino acids. Losses at the gene ends were 6 bases for V and 2 bases for J; bases not matched to a gene: 9. Looked up from germline, CDR1 is MDHEN and CDR2 is SYDVKM. In nucleotides, the CDR3 is TGTGCCAGCAGCCCAGGGGACAGGCCTACTGGAAACACCATATATTTT. Amino acid sequence: CASSPGDRPTGNTIYF. Full variable domain (missing parts from reference TRBV28 and TRBJ1-3): DVKVTQSSRYLVKRTGEKVFLECVQDMDHENMFWYRQDPGLGLRLIYFSYDVKMKEKGDIPEGYSVSREKKERFSLILESASTNQTSMYLCASSPGDRPTGNTIYFGEGSWLTVV.

This clonotype showed up many times. The size of this beta chain means little, since it is a stray read in a library made for alpha chains. V gene TRBV5-1 combines with J gene TRBJ1-4; 8 bases agree with TRBD1. The CDR3 has 16 amino acids. The V segment lost 0 bases and the J segment 3 bases; nucleotides outside the gene matches: 4. From germline, CDR1 is SGHRS and CDR2 YFSETQ. The CDR3 here is CASSLAGQGSNEKLFF. The CDR3 bases are TGCGCCAGCAGCTTGGCCGGACAGGGATCTAATGAAAAACTGTTTTTT.

This clonotype was seen ten or more times. In a library made to pick up alpha chains, this beta chain is a stray read with a size that means little. The V and J genes are TRBV27 and TRBJ2-2, with TRBD2 matching 11 bases. CDR3 length: 18 residues. Germline assignment: CDR1 MNHEY and CDR2 SMNVEV (reference sequence). The V gene end was trimmed by 3 bases and the J gene end by 1 base; junction bases not matched to a gene: 7. The CDR3 DNA sequence: TGTGCCAGCAGTTTTTATCTAGCGGGGGGCAAGAACACCGGGGAGCTGTTTTTT. The encoded protein is CASSFYLAGGKNTGELFF.

This clonotype was seen many times. The library was prepared for alpha chains; this beta chain is a stray read, so its frequency means little. This chain links TRBV5-5 with TRBJ2-7; TRBD1 agrees at 8 bases. Germline trimming cut 4 bases from V and 3 bases from J; bases unmatched to any gene: 12. Germline CDR1 reads SGHKS; CDR2 reads YYEKEE (reference sequence). The CDR3 contains 16 residues. The CDR3 coding sequence is TGTGCCAGCAGCCCCGAATGGACAGGGTTTGGCTACGAGCAGTACGTC. This encodes CASSPEWTGFGYEQYV.

This clonotype is classed as medium-sized. This beta chain is an unintended read in a library built for alpha chains; its size means little. The rearrangement uses TRBV9 and TRBJ2-3, with D perhaps given as TRBD1 or TRBD2 (6 bases each). This CDR3 is 16 amino acids long. V lost 3 bases and J lost 3, with 17 bases in between. Germline assignment: CDR1 SGDLS and CDR2 YYNGEE. The CDR3 DNA is TGTGCCAGCAGCGAGCGGAGGGGGGTCGGGACAGATACGCAGTATTTT. Translated, it gives CASSERRGVGTDTQYF.